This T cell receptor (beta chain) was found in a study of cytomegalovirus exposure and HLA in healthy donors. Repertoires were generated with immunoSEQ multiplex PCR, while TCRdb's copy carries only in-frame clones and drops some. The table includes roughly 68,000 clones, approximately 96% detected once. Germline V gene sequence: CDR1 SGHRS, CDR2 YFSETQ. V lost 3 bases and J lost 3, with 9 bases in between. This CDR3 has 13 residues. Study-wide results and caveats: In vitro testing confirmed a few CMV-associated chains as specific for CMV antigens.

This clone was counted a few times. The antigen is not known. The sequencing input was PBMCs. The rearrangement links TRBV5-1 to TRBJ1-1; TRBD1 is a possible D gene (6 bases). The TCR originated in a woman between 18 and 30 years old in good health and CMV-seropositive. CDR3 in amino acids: CASSSTGYTEAFF. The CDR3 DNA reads TGCGCCAGCAGCTCGACAGGTTACACTGAAGCTTTCTTT.